The rows below give T cell receptor beta chains drawn from one sample of a study of blood T cell repertoires in COVID-19. Clones were read by immunoSEQ multiplex PCR, and TCRdb kept only the in-frame ones, dropping some. Of about 670,000 clones listed, approximately 90% are singletons. Input material: peripheral blood. These receptors all stem from a woman aged 18-29 years with acute or convalescent COVID-19. The CDR3 runs from the conserved cysteine through the conserved F or W.

TRBV4-3,TRBJ1-5,CASSQEFYDRLGQPQHF
TRBV20-1,TRBJ1-1,CSARERGEAFF
TRBV7-9,TRBJ2-7,CASSSGLLIYEQYF
TRBV6-5,TRBJ1-4,CASSYRLNEKLFF
TRBV6-1,TRBJ1-5,CASSESRYSNQPQHF
TRBV5-1,TRBJ1-4,CASSLGDRGGEKLFF
TRBV7-9,TRBJ2-7,CASSGGNYEQYF
TRBV7-9,TRBJ1-1,CASSLVMGAAEAFF
TRBV24-1,TRBJ1-1,CATSPSEGGRTEAFF
TRBV18,TRBJ1-2,CASSPPSGGYGYTF
TRBV7-6,TRBJ2-7,CASSLDPGYRDEQYF
TRBV7-7,TRBJ2-3,CASSTGQGNFNTQYF
TRBV7-9,TRBJ2-2,CASSLGGTGFNANTGELFF
TRBV7-3,TRBJ1-1,CASSLQGGTEAFF
TRBV6-5,TRBJ2-1,CASGHSSSYNEQFF
TRBV19,TRBJ1-3,CASRRDTAGGNTIYF
TRBV6-4,TRBJ1-5,CASSDLYGGLHQPQHF
TRBV28,TRBJ1-2,CASSLDRDGGYTF
TRBV2,TRBJ2-2,CASSEGQGNGELFF
TRBV7-9,TRBJ1-2,CASSLTQGGIDTF
TRBV24-1,TRBJ2-2,CATSDLATGTTGELFF
TRBV27,TRBJ1-2,CASSLSGQSIPFGGYTF
TRBV29-1,TRBJ1-2,CSVAGQSMYGYTF
TRBV5-6,TRBJ1-5,CASSFAGAKQPQHF